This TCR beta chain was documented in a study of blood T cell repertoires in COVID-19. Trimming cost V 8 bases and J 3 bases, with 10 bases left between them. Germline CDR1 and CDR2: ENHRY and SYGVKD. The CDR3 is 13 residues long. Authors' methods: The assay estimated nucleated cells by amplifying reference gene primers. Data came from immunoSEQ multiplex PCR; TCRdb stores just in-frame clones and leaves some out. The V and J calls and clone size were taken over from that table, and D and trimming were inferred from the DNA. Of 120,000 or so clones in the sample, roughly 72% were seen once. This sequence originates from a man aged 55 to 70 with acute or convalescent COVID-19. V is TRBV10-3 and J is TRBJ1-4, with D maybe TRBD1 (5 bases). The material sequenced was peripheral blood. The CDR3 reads CAIGSGANEKLFF. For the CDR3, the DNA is TGTGCCATCGGCTCGGGGGCTAATGAAAAACTGTTTTTT.